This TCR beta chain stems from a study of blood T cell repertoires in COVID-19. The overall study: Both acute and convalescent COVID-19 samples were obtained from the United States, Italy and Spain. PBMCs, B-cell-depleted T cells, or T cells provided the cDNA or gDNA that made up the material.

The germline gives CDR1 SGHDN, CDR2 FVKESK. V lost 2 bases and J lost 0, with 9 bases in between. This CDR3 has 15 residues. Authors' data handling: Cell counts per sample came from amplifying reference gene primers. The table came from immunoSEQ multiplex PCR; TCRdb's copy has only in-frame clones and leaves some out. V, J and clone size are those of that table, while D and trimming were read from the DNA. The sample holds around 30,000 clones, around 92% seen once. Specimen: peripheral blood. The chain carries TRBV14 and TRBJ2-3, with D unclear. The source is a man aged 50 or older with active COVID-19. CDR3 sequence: CASSQYSGSTDTQYF. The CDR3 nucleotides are TGTGCCAGCAGCCAATACTCCGGGAGCACAGATACGCAGTATTTT.